A selection of T cell receptor beta chains follows, all from one sample in a study of PD-L1 blockade in urothelial cancer. Assay used: immunoSEQ multiplex PCR; TCRdb lists only in-frame clones, some missing. The data hold 25,000 to 30,000 clones, with 80% observed a single time. The specimen comprised PBMCs, sampled around atezolizumab (anti-PD-L1) treatment. The receptor source for this set is a man in his fifties or sixties with urothelial cancer. Both conserved end residues are part of each CDR3. D genes are given only for firm matches. Expanded clones are given a class, and other clones once, few, many or no size at all.

TRBJ1-1	few	-	TRBV7-6	TGTGCCAGCAGCCAAGGGGTACTCACTGAAGCTTTCTTT	CASSQGVLTEAFF
TRBJ2-5	-	TRBD2	TRBV5-1	TGCGCCAGCAGCTCGAGTCCGGGACTAGCGGGAGAGACCCAGTACTTC	CASSSSPGLAGETQYF
TRBJ1-2	-	TRBD1	TRBV11-2	TGTGCCAGCAGCTTCGGGACAGTGAGCTATGGCTACACCTTC	CASSFGTVSYGYTF
TRBJ2-1	-	-	TRBV10-2	TGCGCCAGCATGAAACGGGAATACAATGAGCAGTTCTTC	CASMKREYNEQFF
TRBJ2-5	-	-	TRBV30	TGTGCCTGGAGTGTTGGAGGGGATGGGGAGACCCAGTACTTC	CAWSVGGDGETQYF
TRBJ1-1	-	-	TRBV2	TGTGCCAGTTGCCGGGACACGAACACTGAAGCTTTCTTT	CASCRDTNTEAFF
TRBJ1-4	-	-	TRBV15	TGTGCCACCAGCAGAGCACTTAATGAAAAACTGTTTTTT	CATSRALNEKLFF
TRBJ2-5	-	-	TRBV19	TGTGCCAGTAGTAGGGGCCTCCAAGAGACCCAGTACTTC	CASSRGLQETQYF
TRBJ1-3	-	TRBD1	TRBV6-1	TGTGCCAGCAGTGAAGCCATGGACAGGGCTGGAAACACCATATATTTT	CASSEAMDRAGNTIYF
TRBJ1-1	-	-	TRBV9	TGTGCCAGCAGTGACGCCCAGGGTGGCCCTGAAGCTTTCTTT	CASSDAQGGPEAFF
TRBJ1-2	-	-	TRBV30	TGTGCCTGGAGTGTACTTCCCGGGAATGGCTACACCTTC	CAWSVLPGNGYTF
TRBJ2-3	-	-	TRBV11-3	TGTGCCAGCAGCTTAGATCCGAGTGGGCCAGATACGCAGTATTTT	CASSLDPSGPDTQYF
TRBJ1-2	-	TRBD1	TRBV2	TGTGCCAGCAGTACCGACAGGGCTTATGGCTACACCTTC	CASSTDRAYGYTF
TRBJ1-5	-	-	TRBV2	TGTGCCAGCAGTGTTGGACAGCTTAGCAATCAGCCCCAGCATTTT	CASSVGQLSNQPQHF